This TCR beta chain was recovered during a study of T cells in Graves' hyperthyroidism and ophthalmopathy. Broader study findings: Blood held most thyroid clonotypes expanded above 0.001 frequency.

Amplification of TCR beta CDR3 regions was performed using RNA transcripts as template. The HTBI primer set served for first-round RT-PCR of the TCR CDR3. TCRdb analysed the multiplex PCR reads with MiXCR anew, one entry per CDR3 protein. The sample shows 350,000 or so distinct CDR3 sequences, 17% of them seen only once. As concerns this clonotype: Its antigen is currently unknown.

The J segment lost 4 bases and the V segment lost 2 bases, leaving 13 bases of the junction unmatched. The germline gives CDR1 SGHVS, CDR2 FQNEAQ. This CDR3 is built from 17 residues. Each patient was aged 18 to 65 and had newly diagnosed hyperthyroidism of under 2 months' duration. Diagnosis relied on clinical symptoms, serum thyroxine and TRAb, thyroid ultrasound and orbital computed tomography. 10 ml of fresh peripheral blood supplied the PBMCs. J is TRBJ2-5 and V is TRBV7-8; 7 positions agree with TRBD1. The specimen sequenced was blood. The receptor was isolated from a woman in her twenties or thirties with Graves' hyperthyroidism that later progressed to Graves' ophthalmopathy. CDR3 bases: TGTGCCAGCAGCTTACGAGTAGGGGGCAGGTTGATAGAGACCCAGTACTTC. This encodes CASSLRVGGRLIETQYF.